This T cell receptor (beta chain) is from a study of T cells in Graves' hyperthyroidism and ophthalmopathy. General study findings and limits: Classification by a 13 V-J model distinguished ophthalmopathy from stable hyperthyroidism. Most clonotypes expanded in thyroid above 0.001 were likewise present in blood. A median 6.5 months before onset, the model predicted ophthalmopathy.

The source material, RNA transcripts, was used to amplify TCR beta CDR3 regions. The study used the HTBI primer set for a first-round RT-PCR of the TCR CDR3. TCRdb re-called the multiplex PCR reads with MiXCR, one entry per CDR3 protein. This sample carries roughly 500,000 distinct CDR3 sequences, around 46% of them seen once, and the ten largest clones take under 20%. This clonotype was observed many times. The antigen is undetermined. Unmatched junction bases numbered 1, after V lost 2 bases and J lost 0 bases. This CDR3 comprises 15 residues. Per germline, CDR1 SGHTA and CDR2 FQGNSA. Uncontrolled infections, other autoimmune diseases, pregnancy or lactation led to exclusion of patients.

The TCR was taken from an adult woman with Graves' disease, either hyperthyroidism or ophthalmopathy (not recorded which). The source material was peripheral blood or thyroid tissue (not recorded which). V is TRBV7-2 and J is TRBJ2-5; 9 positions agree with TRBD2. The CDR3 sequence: CASSLSGGYQETQYF. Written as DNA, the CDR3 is TGTGCCAGCAGCTTAAGCGGGGGGTACCAAGAGACCCAGTACTTC. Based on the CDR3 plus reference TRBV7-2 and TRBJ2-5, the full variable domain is GAGVSQSPSNKVTEKGKDVELRCDPISGHTALYWYRQSLGQGLEFLIYFQGNSAPDKSGLPSDRFSAERTGGSVSTLTIQRTQQEDSAVYLCASSLSGGYQETQYFGPGTRLLVL.